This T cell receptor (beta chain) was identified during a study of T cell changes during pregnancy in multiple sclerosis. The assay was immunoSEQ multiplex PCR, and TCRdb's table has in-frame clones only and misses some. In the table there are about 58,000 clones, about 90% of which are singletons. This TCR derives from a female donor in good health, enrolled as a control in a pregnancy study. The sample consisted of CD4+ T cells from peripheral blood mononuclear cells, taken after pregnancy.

The DNA for the CDR3 is TGTGCCAGCAGCTTTTCATACAGGGGGCCTGGAAACACCATATATTTT. The encoded protein is CASSFSYRGPGNTIYF. The chain joins TRBV11-2 to TRBJ1-3; TRBD1 aligns across 9 bases. Germline V gives CDR1 SGHAT, CDR2 FQNNGV. Unmatched junction bases numbered 5, after V lost 3 bases and J lost 2 bases. The CDR3 is 16 residues long.